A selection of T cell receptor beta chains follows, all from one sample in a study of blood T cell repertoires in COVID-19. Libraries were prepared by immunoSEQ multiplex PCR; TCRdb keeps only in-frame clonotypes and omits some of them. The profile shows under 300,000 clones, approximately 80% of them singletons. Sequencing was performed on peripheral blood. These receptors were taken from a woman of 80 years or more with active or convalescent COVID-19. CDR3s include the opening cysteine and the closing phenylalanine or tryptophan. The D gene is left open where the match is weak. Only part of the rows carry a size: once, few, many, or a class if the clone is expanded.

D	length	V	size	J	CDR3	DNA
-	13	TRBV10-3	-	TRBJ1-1	CAISDPTITEAFF	TGTGCCATCAGTGACCCGACTATAACTGAAGCTTTCTTT
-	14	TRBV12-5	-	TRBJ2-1	CASGFGELYNEQFF	TGTGCTAGTGGTTTCGGGGAGCTCTACAATGAGCAGTTCTTC
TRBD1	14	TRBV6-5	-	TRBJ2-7	CASTQTGGKREQYF	TGTGCCAGCACCCAGACAGGGGGAAAGCGGGAGCAGTACTTC
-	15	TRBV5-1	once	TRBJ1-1	CASSLGGSMFFEAFF	TGCGCCAGCAGCTTGGGAGGGTCGATGTTCTTTGAAGCTTTCTTT
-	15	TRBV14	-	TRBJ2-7	CASSRGGGMTYEQYF	TGTGCCAGCAGCCGGGGTGGAGGGATGACCTACGAGCAGTACTTC
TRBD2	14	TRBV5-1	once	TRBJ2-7	CASSPGTSGYEQYF	TGCGCCAGCAGCCCGGGGACTAGCGGCTACGAGCAGTACTTC
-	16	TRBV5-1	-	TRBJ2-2	CASSSQGGARTGELFF	TGCGCCAGCAGCTCCCAGGGCGGGGCCCGCACCGGGGAGCTGTTTTTT
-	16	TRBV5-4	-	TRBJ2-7	CASSSERMDSSYEQYF	TGTGCCAGCAGCTCCGAGAGGATGGACAGCTCCTACGAGCAGTACTTC
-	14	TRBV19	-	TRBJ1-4	CASKTSGSWEKLFF	TGTGCCAGTAAAACATCCGGGTCTTGGGAAAAACTGTTTTTT
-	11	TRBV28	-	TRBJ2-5	CASSSRETQYF	TGTGCCAGCAGTTCCAGGGAGACCCAGTACTTC
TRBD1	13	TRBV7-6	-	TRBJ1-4	CASKQGISEKLFF	TGTGCCAGCAAACAGGGGATTTCGGAAAAACTGTTTTTT
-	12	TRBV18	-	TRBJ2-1	CASSPQGPQQFF	TGTGCCAGCTCACCACAGGGGCCCCAGCAGTTCTTC
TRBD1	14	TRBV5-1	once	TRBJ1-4	CASSLQGAREKLFF	TGCGCCAGCAGCTTACAGGGGGCCAGGGAAAAACTGTTTTTT
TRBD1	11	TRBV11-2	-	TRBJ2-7	CASTQGGEQYF	TGTGCCAGCACACAGGGGGGCGAGCAGTACTTC
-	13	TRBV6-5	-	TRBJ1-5	CASRRRVGQPQHF	TGTGCCAGCAGGCGCAGGGTCGGACAGCCCCAGCATTTT
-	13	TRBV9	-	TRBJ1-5	CASSRGSNQPQHF	TGTGCCAGCAGCCGCGGGAGCAATCAGCCCCAGCATTTT
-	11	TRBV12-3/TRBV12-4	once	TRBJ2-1	CASSFWSEQFF	TGTGCCAGCAGTTTTTGGAGTGAGCAGTTCTTC
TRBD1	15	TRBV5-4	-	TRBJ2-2	CASSLGQVRTGELFF	TGTGCCAGCAGTTTGGGACAGGTCCGCACCGGGGAGCTGTTTTTT
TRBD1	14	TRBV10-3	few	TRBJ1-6	CAISLDRANSPLHF	TGTGCCATCAGTCTTGACAGGGCTAATTCACCCCTCCACTTT
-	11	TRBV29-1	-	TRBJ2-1	CSVLSHNEQFF	TGCAGCGTTCTGTCTCACAATGAGCAGTTCTTC
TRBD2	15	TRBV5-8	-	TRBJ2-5	CASSPGLAGQETQYF	TGTGCCAGCAGCCCAGGACTAGCGGGCCAAGAGACCCAGTACTTC
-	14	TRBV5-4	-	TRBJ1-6	CASSFGMSGSPLHF	TGTGCCAGCAGCTTCGGGATGAGTGGTTCACCCCTCCACTTT
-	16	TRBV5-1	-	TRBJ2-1	CASSLSPGLDGNEQFF	TGCGCCAGCAGCTTATCTCCGGGACTGGATGGAAATGAGCAGTTCTTC
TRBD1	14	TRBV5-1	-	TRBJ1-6	CASSNRDRESPLHF	TGCGCCAGCAGCAACCGGGACAGGGAGTCACCCCTCCACTTT
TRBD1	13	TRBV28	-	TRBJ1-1	CASMGQKNTEAFF	TGTGCCAGCATGGGACAGAAGAACACTGAAGCTTTCTTT
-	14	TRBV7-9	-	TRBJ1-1	CASSFQSKGGEAFF	TGTGCCAGCAGCTTCCAGAGTAAGGGAGGTGAAGCTTTCTTT
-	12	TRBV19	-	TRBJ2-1	CASSMRLNEQFF	TGTGCCAGTAGTATGCGGTTGAATGAGCAGTTCTTC
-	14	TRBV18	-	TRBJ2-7	CASSPPPGGNEQYF	TGTGCCAGCTCACCACCGCCTGGCGGTAACGAGCAGTACTTC
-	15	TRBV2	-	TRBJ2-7	CASSSQQGGSVEQYF	TGTGCCAGCAGTTCACAACAGGGGGGGTCCGTCGAGCAGTACTTC
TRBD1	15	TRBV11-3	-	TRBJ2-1	CASSLGTVSYNEQFF	TGTGCCAGCAGCTTGGGGACAGTCTCCTACAATGAGCAGTTCTTC
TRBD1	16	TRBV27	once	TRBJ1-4	CASSFAGGTTNEKLFF	TGTGCCAGCAGTTTTGCAGGGGGAACAACTAATGAAAAACTGTTTTTT
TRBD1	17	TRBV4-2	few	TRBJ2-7	CASSQDGARTGAYEQYF	TGTGCCAGCAGCCAAGATGGGGCCAGGACAGGGGCCTACGAGCAGTACTTC
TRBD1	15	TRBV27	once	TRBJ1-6	CASSPVGQGNSPLHF	TGTGCCAGCAGTCCGGTGGGACAGGGGAATTCACCCCTCCACTTT
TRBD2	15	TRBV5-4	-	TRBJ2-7	CASSSPGLPAYEQYF	TGTGCCAGCAGCTCGCCGGGACTACCTGCCTACGAGCAGTACTTC
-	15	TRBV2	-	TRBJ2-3	CASGQQGVSTDTQYF	TGTGCCAGCGGTCAACAGGGCGTCTCTACAGATACGCAGTATTTT
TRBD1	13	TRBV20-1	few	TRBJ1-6	CSASGTGNSPLHF	TGCAGTGCCAGTGGGACAGGAAACTCACCCCTCCACTTT
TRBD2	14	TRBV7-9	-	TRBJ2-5	CASSLTSGVKTQYF	TGTGCCAGCAGCCTGACTAGCGGGGTAAAGACCCAGTACTTC
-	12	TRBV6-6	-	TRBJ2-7	CASRGQNYEQYF	TGTGCCAGCAGGGGGCAAAATTACGAGCAGTACTTC
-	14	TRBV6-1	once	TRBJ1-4	CASSEGQLNEKLFF	TGTGCCAGCAGTGAGGGGCAGCTTAATGAAAAACTGTTTTTT
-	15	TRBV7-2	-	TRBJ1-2	CASSFIVLPSGGYTF	TGTGCCAGCAGCTTTATAGTCTTGCCATCAGGAGGCTACACCTTC
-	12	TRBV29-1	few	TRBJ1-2	CSVGMMDSGYTF	TGCAGCGTTGGCATGATGGACAGTGGCTACACCTTC
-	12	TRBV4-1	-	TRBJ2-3	CASSLSRDTQYF	TGCGCCAGCAGCCTAAGCCGGGATACGCAGTATTTT
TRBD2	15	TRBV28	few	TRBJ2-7	CASSRGLAGTYEQYF	TGTGCCAGCAGTCGGGGACTAGCGGGGACCTACGAGCAGTACTTC
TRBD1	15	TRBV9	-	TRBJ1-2	CASSTRQGAGYGYTF	TGTGCCAGCAGCACCCGGCAGGGGGCTGGTTATGGCTACACCTTC
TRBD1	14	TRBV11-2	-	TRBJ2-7	CASSLGQGGYEQYF	TGTGCCAGCAGCTTAGGACAGGGGGGCTACGAGCAGTACTTC
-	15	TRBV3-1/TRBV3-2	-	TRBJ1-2	CASSQGQGPYVSYTF	TGTGCCAGCAGCCAAGGGCAGGGCCCCTATGTGAGCTACACCTTC
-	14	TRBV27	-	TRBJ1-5	CASSYSDSNQPQHF	TGTGCCAGCAGCTATTCCGATAGCAATCAGCCCCAGCATTTT
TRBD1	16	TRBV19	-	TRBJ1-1	CASRNWGTGGRTEAFF	TGTGCCAGTAGGAATTGGGGGACAGGGGGTCGCACTGAAGCTTTCTTT
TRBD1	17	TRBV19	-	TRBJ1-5	CASQDRGNPYYNQPQHF	TGTGCCAGCCAGGACAGGGGAAATCCTTACTACAATCAGCCCCAGCATTTT
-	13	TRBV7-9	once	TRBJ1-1	CASSLEGVGEAFF	TGTGCCAGCAGCTTAGAAGGGGTTGGTGAAGCTTTCTTT
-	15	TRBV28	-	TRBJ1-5	CASSFPGASNQPQHF	TGTGCCAGCAGTTTTCCAGGGGCTAGCAATCAGCCCCAGCATTTT
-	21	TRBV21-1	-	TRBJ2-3	CASSKTPITSGGGYGTDTQYF	TGTGCCAGCAGCAAAACCCCCATCACTAGCGGGGGGGGTTATGGCACAGATACGCAGTATTTT
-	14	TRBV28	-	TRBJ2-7	CASFTRTDGYEQYF	TGTGCCAGCTTCACGAGGACAGACGGCTACGAGCAGTACTTC
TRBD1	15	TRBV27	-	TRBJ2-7	CASSFLTGGAYEQYF	TGTGCCAGCAGTTTCTTGACAGGGGGGGCCTACGAGCAGTACTTC
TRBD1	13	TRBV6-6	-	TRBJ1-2	CASSPTGNYGYTF	TGTGCCAGCAGCCCGACAGGGAACTATGGCTACACCTTC
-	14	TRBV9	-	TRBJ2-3	CASGKEILTDTQYF	TGTGCCAGCGGTAAAGAGATCCTCACAGATACGCAGTATTTT
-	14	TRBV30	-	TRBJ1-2	CAWSVLHRNYGYTF	TGTGCCTGGAGTGTACTGCACAGGAACTATGGCTACACCTTC